A single sample gave rise to the 9 T cell receptor beta chains below, sequenced in a study of technical replicates of blood from a few donors. Clones were read by immunoSEQ multiplex PCR, and TCRdb kept only the in-frame ones, dropping some. The sample has 99,000 or so clones; around 96% are singletons. The specimen was T cells isolated from PBMCs. Receptors originate from a human donor in good health.

The chain combines TRBV5-1 with TRBJ2-3; 11 positions match TRBD2. The ends lost 0 bases at V and 6 bases at J; junction bases unmatched: 12. The length of the CDR3 is 18 residues. CDR1 and CDR2 (germline): SGHRS, YFSETQ. CDR3 sequence: CASSLGLAGSWAVDTQYF. The CDR3 nucleotides are TGCGCCAGCAGCTTGGGACTAGCGGGGAGCTGGGCTGTCGATACGCAGTATTTT.

The genes are TRBV7-9 and TRBJ1-1, with a tentative D call TRBD1 (5 bases). Germline loops: CDR1 SEHNR, CDR2 FQNEAQ (reference sequence). V gave up 5 bases and J gave up 8 bases, with 18 bases separating them. The CDR3 has 14 amino acids. CDR3 amino acids: CASSQISQGSEAFF. CDR3 DNA: TGTGCCAGCAGCCAGATCAGTCAGGGTTCCGAAGCTTTCTTT. The full variable domain, completed using reference TRBV7-9 and TRBJ1-1, is DTGVSQNPRHKITKRGQNVTFRCDPISEHNRLYWYRQTLGQGPEFLTYFQNEAQLEKSRLLSDRFSAERPKGSFSTLEIQRTEQGDSAMYLCASSQISQGSEAFFGQGTRLTVV.

The chain has TRBV6-5 and TRBJ2-2, with 10 bases that match TRBD1. The CDR3 consists of 15 residues. V gave up 4 bases and J gave up 6 bases; unmatched junction bases: 5. Germline V gives CDR1 MNHEY, CDR2 SVGAGI. CDR3 coding DNA: TGTGCCAGCAGTTCCGGGACAGGGGTTCCCGGGGAGCTGTTTTTT. This codes for CASSSGTGVPGELFF.

V usage is TRBV27 and J usage is TRBJ2-4; 9 bases fit TRBD2. Germline loops: CDR1 MNHEY, CDR2 SMNVEV (reference sequence). With V trimmed by 11 bases and J by 4 bases, 6 bases remained unmatched. The CDR3 has 13 residues. CDR3: CAVVAGAKNIQYF. In DNA form, the CDR3 reads TGTGCCGTAGTAGCGGGAGCTAAAAACATTCAGTACTTC.

The chain is built from TRBV28 and TRBJ2-7; TRBD1 might be the D (6 bases). V lost 5 bases and J 7 bases, leaving 15 bases between the germline ends. The germline gives CDR1 MDHEN, CDR2 SYDVKM. This CDR3 is 13 amino acids long. CDR3 in amino acids: CASSERGIREQYF. Here the CDR3 DNA reads TGTGCCAGCAGTGAGAGGGGGATCAGAGAGCAGTACTTC.

A single count supports this clone. In DNA form, the CDR3 reads TGTGCCAGCAGCGGCCCCCGGGGCGCGGGAGAAAAACTGTTTTTT. This encodes CASSGPRGAGEKLFF. The chain has TRBV21-1 and TRBJ1-4. TRBV21-1 is a pseudogene locus. The CDR3 is made up of 15 amino acids.

V is TRBV4-1 and J is TRBJ2-3, with 10 bases fitting TRBD2. The CDR3 spans 17 residues. Unmatched junction bases numbered 7, after V lost 0 bases and J lost 4 bases. CDR1 is MGHRA, CDR2 YSYEKL, per germline. CDR3 nucleotides: TGCGCCAGCAGCCAAGAACTAAGCGGGAGGGGCTCAGATACGCAGTATTTT. Translation: CASSQELSGRGSDTQYF.

This chain links TRBV5-1 with TRBJ1-4; 12 positions agree with TRBD1. V dropped 0 bases and J dropped 8; count of bases not matched to a gene: 11. The germline gives CDR1 SGHRS, CDR2 YFSETQ. This CDR3 comprises 18 residues. The CDR3 spells CASSLDPGQGAAGEKLFF. CDR3 coding DNA: TGCGCCAGCAGCTTGGACCCGGGACAGGGGGCTGCGGGGGAAAAACTGTTTTTT. Complete variable domain (other parts from reference TRBV5-1 and TRBJ1-4): KAGVTQTPRYLIKTRGQQVTLSCSPISGHRSVSWYQQTPGQGLQFLFEYFSETQRNKGNFPGRFSGRQFSNSRSEMNVSTLELGDSALYLCASSLDPGQGAAGEKLFFGSGTQLSVL.

The CDR3: CASSWAGGSTGELFF. The CDR3 DNA reads TGTGCCAGCAGTTGGGCAGGAGGGAGCACCGGGGAGCTGTTTTTT. V gene TRBV27 combines with J gene TRBJ2-2; D perhaps matches TRBD2 (6 bases). Trimming removed 4 bases at V and 4 bases at J, with 13 bases between. The CDR3 has 15 residues. Germline lookup yields CDR1 MNHEY and CDR2 SMNVEV (reference sequence).